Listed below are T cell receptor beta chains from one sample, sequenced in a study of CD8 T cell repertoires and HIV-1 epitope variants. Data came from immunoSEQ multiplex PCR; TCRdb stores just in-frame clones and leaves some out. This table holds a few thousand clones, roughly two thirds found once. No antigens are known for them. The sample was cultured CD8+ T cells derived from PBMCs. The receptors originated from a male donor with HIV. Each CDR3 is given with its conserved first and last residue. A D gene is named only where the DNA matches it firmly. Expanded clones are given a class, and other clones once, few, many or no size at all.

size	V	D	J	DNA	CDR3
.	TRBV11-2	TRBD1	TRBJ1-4	TGTGCCAGCAGCTCACGACCCAGGGGGCGCCGTGAAAAACTGTTTTTT	CASSSRPRGRREKLFF
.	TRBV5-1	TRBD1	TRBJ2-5	TGCGCCAGCAGCTCTCAGCCGGGACAGGGAGAGACCCAGTACTTC	CASSSQPGQGETQYF
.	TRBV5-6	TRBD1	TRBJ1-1	TGTGCCAGCAGCTTGGGGACAGGGAACACTGAAGCTTTCTTT	CASSLGTGNTEAFF
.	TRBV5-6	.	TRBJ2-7	TGTGCCAGCAGCTCAACAGGCCGCGCCGCCGAGCAGTACTTC	CASSSTGRAAEQYF
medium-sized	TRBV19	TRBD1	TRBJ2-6	TGTGCCAGTGGGACAGGGGGCTCTGGGGCCAACGTCCTGACTTTC	CASGTGGSGANVLTF
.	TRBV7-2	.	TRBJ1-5	TGTGCCAGCAGCTTGGGAGGGGGGAGCGGACAGCCCCAGCATTTT	CASSLGGGSGQPQHF
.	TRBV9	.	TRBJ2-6	TGTGCCAGCAGCGTAGTCCATGAAGGGATTACTTGGGGGAACTCTGGGGCCAACGTCCTGACTTTC	CASSVVHEGITWGNSGANVLTF
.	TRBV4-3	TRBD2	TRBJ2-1	TGCGCCAGCAGCCAAGATATAGGACTAGCGGGCCTCTACAATGAGCAGTTCTTC	CASSQDIGLAGLYNEQFF
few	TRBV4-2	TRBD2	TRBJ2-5	TGTGCCAGCAGCCAAGGCGGAGCGGGGGAAGAGACCCAGTACTTC	CASSQGGAGEETQYF
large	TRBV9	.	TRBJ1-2	TGTGCCAGCAGCTTCGTAGGGTCTGGAGCTTATGGCTACACCTTC	CASSFVGSGAYGYTF
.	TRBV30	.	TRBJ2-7	TGTGCCTGGAGCGGGGACGGCTACGAGCAGTACTTC	CAWSGDGYEQYF
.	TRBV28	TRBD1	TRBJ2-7	TGTGCCAGCAGTTCGACAGGGTACGAGCAGTACTTC	CASSSTGYEQYF